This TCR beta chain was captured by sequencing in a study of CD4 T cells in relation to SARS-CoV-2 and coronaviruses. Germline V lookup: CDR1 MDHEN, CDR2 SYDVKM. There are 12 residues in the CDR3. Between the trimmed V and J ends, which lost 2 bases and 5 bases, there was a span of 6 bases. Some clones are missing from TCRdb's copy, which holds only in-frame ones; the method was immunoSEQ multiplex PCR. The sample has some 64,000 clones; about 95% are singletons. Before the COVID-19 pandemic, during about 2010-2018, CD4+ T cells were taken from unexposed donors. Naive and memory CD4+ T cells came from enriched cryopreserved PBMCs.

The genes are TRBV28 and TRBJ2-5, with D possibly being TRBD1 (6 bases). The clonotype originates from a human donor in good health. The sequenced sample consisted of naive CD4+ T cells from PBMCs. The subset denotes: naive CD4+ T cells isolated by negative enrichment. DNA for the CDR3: TGTGCCAGCAGTTTAAGGGGGGAGACCCAGTACTTC. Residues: CASSLRGETQYF.